The 8 T cell receptor beta chains in this list originate from one sample, sequenced in a study of blood T cell repertoires in COVID-19. TCRdb's copy holds only in-frame clones and misses some; the assay was immunoSEQ multiplex PCR. The sample consists of 90,000 to 110,000 clones, approximately 90% of them appearing once. Sequenced: peripheral blood. Receptors originate from a human donor in a cohort sampled during active COVID-19.

V usage is TRBV11-2 and J usage is TRBJ2-3; a possible D gene is TRBD2 (7 bases). This CDR3 is 15 amino acids long. V was trimmed by 2 bases and J by 2 bases, leaving 11 bases between them. Germline loops: CDR1 SGHAT, CDR2 FQNNGV. CDR3 region: CASSLTGGHTDTQYF. The CDR3 bases are TGTGCCAGCAGCTTAACGGGGGGCCACACAGATACGCAGTATTTT.

The chain links TRBV6-5 to TRBJ2-1; 10 bases map to TRBD2. Germline V lookup: CDR1 MNHEY, CDR2 SVGAGI. Trimming at V came to 6 bases and at J to 4 bases, leaving 6 bases not matched to a gene. The CDR3 contains 15 residues. The CDR3 protein is CASRRTSGIYNEQFF. CDR3 bases: TGTGCCAGCAGGAGGACTAGCGGCATATACAATGAGCAGTTCTTC.

The chain employs TRBV5-1 and TRBJ2-5; D possibly corresponds to TRBD2 (6 bases). The V end lost 0 bases, the J end lost 2 bases, and 17 bases lay between the germline ends. This CDR3 spans 17 amino acids. Germline CDR1 SGHRS, CDR2 YFSETQ. The CDR3 coding sequence is TGCGCCAGCAGCTTGGTGGGGTTGGGTAGCGGACAAGAGACCCAGTACTTC. It is translated as CASSLVGLGSGQETQYF. Based on the CDR3 plus reference TRBV5-1 and TRBJ2-5, the full variable domain is KAGVTQTPRYLIKTRGQQVTLSCSPISGHRSVSWYQQTPGQGLQFLFEYFSETQRNKGNFPGRFSGRQFSNSRSEMNVSTLELGDSALYLCASSLVGLGSGQETQYFGPGTRLLVL.

This CDR3 is CASSLGRGKGFSTDTQYF. For the CDR3, the DNA is TGTGCCAGCAGCTTAGGTCGCGGGAAGGGATTTAGCACAGATACGCAGTATTTT. The chain uses TRBV11-2 and TRBJ2-3, with D perhaps matching TRBD2 (6 bases). The germline V gene encodes CDR1 SGHAT and CDR2 FQNNGV. The CDR3 extends over 18 amino acids. Trimming pared 1 base from V and 0 bases from J, leaving 17 bases between.

Notes on this clone: One end of the junction fails to match germline, which may point to a read error. The V call is TRBV5-3, the J call TRBJ2-3; the match to TRBD2 covers 9 bases. TRBV5-3 is an ORF, with its function uncertain. The CDR3 sequence is 19 residues long. CDR3 protein: CARNLGLAGGRVSTDTQYF. Written as DNA, the CDR3 is TGTGCCAGAAACTTGGGTCTGGCGGGGGGGCGGGTAAGCACAGATACGCAGTATTTT.

The chain recombines TRBV11-2 with TRBJ2-2, with D possibly being TRBD2 (5 bases). This CDR3 has 15 amino acids. Germline V CDR1 and CDR2: SGHAT, FQNNGV. V lost 1 base, J lost 5 bases, and 11 bases lay in between. The DNA of the CDR3 is TGTGCCAGCAGCTTAGGTGGGAGCGGTACCGGGGAGCTGTTTTTT. Amino acids: CASSLGGSGTGELFF.

This chain uses TRBV9 with TRBJ2-2; 9 nucleotides agree with TRBD2. The V gene's germline CDR1 is SGDLS and CDR2 YYNGEE. The J segment lost 4 bases and the V segment lost 4 bases, leaving 17 bases of the junction unmatched. The CDR3 is made up of 19 amino acids. CDR3 protein: CASSPQGFASGDGTGELFF. Here the CDR3 DNA reads TGTGCCAGCAGCCCACAGGGGTTCGCTAGCGGGGACGGCACCGGGGAGCTGTTTTTT.

The rearrangement joins TRBV3-1 (or the pseudogene TRBV3-2) to TRBJ2-2; TRBD2 agrees at 8 bases. V lost 4 bases to trimming and J lost 1 base; unmatched junction nucleotides: 2. Germline V gene sequence: CDR1 LGHDT, CDR2 YNNKEL (reference sequence). CDR3 size: 15 residues. The CDR3 loop reads CASSLLAGNTGELFF. CDR3 sequence (DNA): TGTGCCAGCAGCCTTCTAGCGGGGAACACCGGGGAGCTGTTTTTT.